This TCR beta chain was recorded in a study of Graves' ophthalmopathy and Graves' hyperthyroidism. Amplification of TCR beta CDR3 regions used RNA transcripts. The library came from an HTBI-primed first-round RT-PCR and a second-round multiplex PCR. Each CDR3 protein is one row after TCRdb ran MiXCR on the multiplex PCR reads. The sample includes about 480,000 distinct CDR3 sequences, approximately 15% seen only once; the top ten take roughly 9.8%. Donors with ophthalmopathy: moderate-to-severe activity, CAS ≥3, NOSPECS ≥4, duration under 3 months. Clinicians made diagnoses from clinical symptoms, serum thyroxine, TRAb, thyroid ultrasound and orbital computed tomography. Looked up from germline, CDR1 is LNHDA and CDR2 is SQIVND (reference sequence). The CDR3 runs to 13 residues. Trimming shortened V by 3 bases and J by 4 bases, and 9 bases separated the two germline ends.

V gene TRBV19 combines with J gene TRBJ1-1, with D possibly TRBD1 on 6 matching bases. What was sequenced was blood. This clonotype was sampled from a woman in her 30s with Graves' ophthalmopathy. The CDR3 spells CASSMGAFTEAFF. CDR3 sequence (DNA): TGTGCCAGTAGTATGGGGGCCTTCACTGAAGCTTTCTTT.